A selection of T cell receptor beta chains follows, all from one sample in a study of T-cell memory formation after mild COVID-19. TCRdb re-called the 5' RACE reads with MiXCR, one entry per CDR3 protein. This repertoire shows 200,000 to 250,000 distinct CDR3 sequences, 9.5% found once; its top ten account for around 3.3%. Sequenced: PBMCs or a T cell subset sorted from them (not recorded which). The receptors come from a man between 18 and 29 years old who had mild COVID-19 (a few samples of this study predate the infection). Cell type and time point are not known. Each CDR3 is given with its conserved first and last residue. A D gene is named only where the DNA matches it firmly. Clone size, where shown, is once, few, many, or a class for clones that have expanded.

v_call: TRBV7-2; j_call: TRBJ2-3; d_call: -; cdr3_length: 14; clone_size: -; cdr3_nt: TGTGCCAGCAGCTTAGTTGGTAGCGCGGATACGCAGTATTTT; cdr3_aa: CASSLVGSADTQYF
v_call: TRBV6-5; j_call: TRBJ1-3; d_call: TRBD1; cdr3_length: 13; clone_size: -; cdr3_nt: TGTGCCAGCAGGCCGACAGGGAGGAACACCATATATTTT; cdr3_aa: CASRPTGRNTIYF
v_call: TRBV2; j_call: TRBJ2-1; d_call: -; cdr3_length: 13; clone_size: -; cdr3_nt: TGTGCCAGCAGTGTCCTAAAAGTGTATGAGCAGTTCTTC; cdr3_aa: CASSVLKVYEQFF
v_call: TRBV11-2; j_call: TRBJ2-5; d_call: -; cdr3_length: 16; clone_size: -; cdr3_nt: TGTGCCAGCAGCTTAGAATTCCGGGGCTTACAAGAGACCCAGTACTTC; cdr3_aa: CASSLEFRGLQETQYF
v_call: TRBV7-2; j_call: TRBJ1-2; d_call: TRBD1; cdr3_length: 11; clone_size: few; cdr3_nt: TGTGCCAGCAGCGTAGACAGGGAATTCACCTTC; cdr3_aa: CASSVDREFTF
v_call: TRBV29-1; j_call: TRBJ2-5; d_call: -; cdr3_length: 13; clone_size: many; cdr3_nt: TGCAGCGTTGAACAGGGCCCCCAAGAGACCCAGTACTTC; cdr3_aa: CSVEQGPQETQYF
v_call: TRBV5-4; j_call: TRBJ2-2; d_call: TRBD1; cdr3_length: 18; clone_size: many; cdr3_nt: TGTGCCAGCAGCTTGGCCCTCACAGGGGGCAGGGACACCGGGGAGCTGTTTTTT; cdr3_aa: CASSLALTGGRDTGELFF
v_call: TRBV20-1; j_call: TRBJ2-1; d_call: TRBD2; cdr3_length: 14; clone_size: many; cdr3_nt: TGCAGTGCTACCGGGACTAGCGGGGGTGGTGAGCAGTTCTTC; cdr3_aa: CSATGTSGGGEQFF
v_call: TRBV6-6; j_call: TRBJ1-2; d_call: -; cdr3_length: 14; clone_size: few; cdr3_nt: TGTGCCAGCAGTGTGACAGTGGAAAACTATGGCTACACCTTC; cdr3_aa: CASSVTVENYGYTF
v_call: TRBV6-6; j_call: TRBJ1-2; d_call: -; cdr3_length: 13; clone_size: -; cdr3_nt: TGTGCCAGCAGTTACTCGAGAACAGACATGGACACCTTC; cdr3_aa: CASSYSRTDMDTF
v_call: TRBV5-1; j_call: TRBJ2-2; d_call: -; cdr3_length: 14; clone_size: -; cdr3_nt: TGCGCCAGCAGGCCAGGGTCCGACACCGGGGAGCTGTTTTTT; cdr3_aa: CASRPGSDTGELFF
v_call: TRBV11-2; j_call: TRBJ1-1; d_call: -; cdr3_length: 14; clone_size: many; cdr3_nt: TGTGCCAGCAGCCTCCTAGGGGGGAACACTGAAGCTTTCTTT; cdr3_aa: CASSLLGGNTEAFF
v_call: TRBV10-3; j_call: TRBJ2-3; d_call: -; cdr3_length: 15; clone_size: few; cdr3_nt: TGTGCCATCAGTGACCCGCTGCGGGGCACAGATACGCAGTATTTT; cdr3_aa: CAISDPLRGTDTQYF
v_call: TRBV4-1; j_call: TRBJ1-1; d_call: -; cdr3_length: 11; clone_size: many; cdr3_nt: TGCGCCAGCAGCCAAGGGTCTGAAGCTTTCTTT; cdr3_aa: CASSQGSEAFF
v_call: TRBV4-1; j_call: TRBJ1-2; d_call: -; cdr3_length: 15; clone_size: -; cdr3_nt: TGCGCCAGCAGCCATACAAGAGGTTCAGCCTATGGCTACACCTTC; cdr3_aa: CASSHTRGSAYGYTF
v_call: TRBV12-3/TRBV12-4; j_call: TRBJ2-4; d_call: -; cdr3_length: 15; clone_size: many; cdr3_nt: TGTGCCAGCAGTTTACAGGGGCGAGCCAAAAACATTCAGTACTTC; cdr3_aa: CASSLQGRAKNIQYF
v_call: TRBV20-1; j_call: TRBJ1-3; d_call: -; cdr3_length: 14; clone_size: few; cdr3_nt: TGCAGTGCTGAATGGGGGGCTACTGGAAACACCATATATTTT; cdr3_aa: CSAEWGATGNTIYF
v_call: TRBV11-2; j_call: TRBJ2-3; d_call: TRBD2; cdr3_length: 13; clone_size: -; cdr3_nt: TGTGCCAGCGAACTAGCGGGGTCAGATACGCAGTATTTT; cdr3_aa: CASELAGSDTQYF
v_call: TRBV12-3/TRBV12-4; j_call: TRBJ1-5; d_call: TRBD1; cdr3_length: 15; clone_size: many; cdr3_nt: TGTGCCAGCAGTTACCCGGGACAGGGGGGTCAGCCCCAGCATTTT; cdr3_aa: CASSYPGQGGQPQHF
v_call: TRBV12-5; j_call: TRBJ2-3; d_call: -; cdr3_length: 14; clone_size: few; cdr3_nt: TGTGCTAGTGGTCTAGGGACCGCGGCCGAGCCGCAGTATTTT; cdr3_aa: CASGLGTAAEPQYF
v_call: TRBV28; j_call: TRBJ2-5; d_call: TRBD2; cdr3_length: 15; clone_size: few; cdr3_nt: TGTGCCAGCAGTGTTAGCGGGGGGGCCCAAGAGACCCAGTACTTC; cdr3_aa: CASSVSGGAQETQYF
v_call: TRBV29-1; j_call: TRBJ2-5; d_call: TRBD1; cdr3_length: 15; clone_size: few; cdr3_nt: TGCAGCGTTGAAGCAGGACAGGGGCGGCAAGAGACCCAGTACTTC; cdr3_aa: CSVEAGQGRQETQYF
v_call: TRBV6-5; j_call: TRBJ2-4; d_call: TRBD2; cdr3_length: 17; clone_size: few; cdr3_nt: TGTGCCAGCAGTAACCGGGCGGGGAGGGTGGCCAAAAACATTCAGTACTTC; cdr3_aa: CASSNRAGRVAKNIQYF
v_call: TRBV20-1; j_call: TRBJ2-5; d_call: -; cdr3_length: 11; clone_size: -; cdr3_nt: TGCAGTGCTAGCCGGGCGGAGACCCAGTACTTC; cdr3_aa: CSASRAETQYF
v_call: TRBV5-1; j_call: TRBJ1-1; d_call: TRBD1; cdr3_length: 14; clone_size: few; cdr3_nt: TGCGCCAGCAGCGCGACAGGGGTGAACACTGAAGCTTTCTTT; cdr3_aa: CASSATGVNTEAFF
v_call: TRBV3-1; j_call: TRBJ1-3; d_call: TRBD1; cdr3_length: 16; clone_size: -; cdr3_nt: TGTGCCAGCAGCTGGGACAGGGGGCCGTTCGGAAACACCATATATTTT; cdr3_aa: CASSWDRGPFGNTIYF
v_call: TRBV6-5; j_call: TRBJ1-1; d_call: -; cdr3_length: 15; clone_size: few; cdr3_nt: TGTGCCAGCAGTTATAGGAGTTCAGGCCGAAAGGTGGCTTTCTTT; cdr3_aa: CASSYRSSGRKVAFF
v_call: TRBV7-9; j_call: TRBJ2-1; d_call: TRBD1; cdr3_length: 15; clone_size: many; cdr3_nt: TGTGCCAGCAGCACGACAGGGCAAGGGACCAATGAGCAGTTCTTC; cdr3_aa: CASSTTGQGTNEQFF
v_call: TRBV6-1; j_call: TRBJ2-7; d_call: TRBD1; cdr3_length: 15; clone_size: -; cdr3_nt: TGTGCCAGCAGTGATGGACAGGTGAGCTCCTACGAGCAGTACTTC; cdr3_aa: CASSDGQVSSYEQYF
v_call: TRBV28; j_call: TRBJ1-2; d_call: -; cdr3_length: 11; clone_size: few; cdr3_nt: TGTGCCAGCAGTTTGACGGATGGCTACACCTTC; cdr3_aa: CASSLTDGYTF
v_call: TRBV11-2; j_call: TRBJ2-5; d_call: -; cdr3_length: 16; clone_size: many; cdr3_nt: TGTGCCAGCAGCTTACGCGCGGGTGTTCCCCGGGAGACCCAGTACTTC; cdr3_aa: CASSLRAGVPRETQYF
v_call: TRBV7-2; j_call: TRBJ2-3; d_call: -; cdr3_length: 16; clone_size: many; cdr3_nt: TGTGCCAGCAGCTTAGTTGGCCGGGATGGACGAGATACGCAGTATTTT; cdr3_aa: CASSLVGRDGRDTQYF
v_call: TRBV5-5; j_call: TRBJ2-4; d_call: -; cdr3_length: 16; clone_size: -; cdr3_nt: TGTGCCAGCAGCTTGGCGGGGGGCGCACCCCAAAACATTCAGTACTTC; cdr3_aa: CASSLAGGAPQNIQYF
v_call: TRBV20-1; j_call: TRBJ1-5; d_call: -; cdr3_length: 13; clone_size: many; cdr3_nt: TGCAGTGCTAGAGTACAGCCGGATCAGCCCCAGCATTTT; cdr3_aa: CSARVQPDQPQHF
v_call: TRBV7-9; j_call: TRBJ1-1; d_call: -; cdr3_length: 16; clone_size: -; cdr3_nt: TGTGCCAGCAGCTTGGCAGGTGGAGTCAGGGTGACTGAAGCTTTCTTT; cdr3_aa: CASSLAGGVRVTEAFF
v_call: TRBV18; j_call: TRBJ2-2; d_call: -; cdr3_length: 14; clone_size: many; cdr3_nt: TGTGCCAGCTCACCACAGGGGGACACCGGGGAGCTGTTTTTT; cdr3_aa: CASSPQGDTGELFF